A single TCR beta chain is shown here with its context. These data belong to a study of Graves' ophthalmopathy and Graves' hyperthyroidism. Investigators amplified TCR beta CDR3 regions from RNA transcripts. RT-PCR was first run with HTBI primers, then multiplex PCR in a second round. TCRdb analysed the multiplex PCR reads with MiXCR anew, one entry per CDR3 protein. The table lists over a million distinct CDR3 sequences, about two fifths of them singletons. CDR3 length equals 13 residues. CDR1 SGHTA and CDR2 FQGNSA come from the germline V gene. V dropped 3 bases and J dropped 7 bases, with 12 bases sitting between them.

What was sequenced was peripheral blood or thyroid tissue (not recorded which). The clonotype was recovered from an adult man with Graves' hyperthyroidism. This chain links TRBV7-2 with TRBJ1-1; D is possibly TRBD1 (5 bases). The CDR3 DNA reads TGTGCCAGCAGCTTTGGGGGACTTAATGAAGCTTTCTTT. This sequence encodes CASSFGGLNEAFF.